The 13 T cell receptor beta chains listed next were all sequenced from one sample in a study of T cells in Graves' hyperthyroidism and ophthalmopathy. Authors of the study amplified TCR beta CDR3 regions from RNA transcripts. HTBI primers were used for first-round RT-PCR of the TCR CDR3. Via MiXCR, TCRdb re-called the multiplex PCR reads, giving one row per CDR3 protein. The data contain some 370,000 distinct CDR3 sequences, about 14% of them singletons. Source material: blood. The receptor set was obtained from a man aged 50 or older with Graves' ophthalmopathy.

This clonotype was found a few times. V and J are TRBV19 and TRBJ2-7, with 12 bases matching TRBD2. This CDR3 region has 16 residues. Germline values: CDR1 LNHDA, CDR2 SQIVND (reference sequence). The V gene end was trimmed by 4 bases and the J gene end by 3 bases; junction bases not matched to a gene: 7. CDR3 coding DNA: TGTGCCAGTAGTACCCGGACTAGCGGGGCAGTCTACGAGCAGTACTTC. This sequence encodes CASSTRTSGAVYEQYF.

This clonotype was recorded at least ten times. This chain joins TRBV12-3 or TRBV12-4 and TRBJ2-1; D possibly corresponds to TRBD1 (6 bases). CDR3 length: 13 residues. The V gene lost 5 bases and the J gene lost 8 bases, with 13 bases spanning the gap. The CDR3 spells CASSVLQGDEQFF. The CDR3, as DNA: TGTGCCAGCAGTGTCCTACAGGGCGATGAGCAGTTCTTC.

This clonotype has at least ten counts. The chain carries TRBV11-3 and TRBJ2-3, with D perhaps TRBD1 (6 bases). The V end was cut by 0 bases, the J end by 1 base, with 8 bases between. Germline CDR1 and CDR2: SGHNT and YENEEA. CDR3 length: 15 amino acids. The CDR3 DNA sequence: TGTGCCAGCAGCTTAGAGCAGGGGCGCACAGATACGCAGTATTTT. Its translation is CASSLEQGRTDTQYF.

The gene calls are TRBV19 and TRBJ2-1, with 8 bases lining up with TRBD1. The CDR3 totals 14 residues. Germline lookup yields CDR1 LNHDA and CDR2 SQIVND (reference sequence). With V trimmed by 9 bases and J by 1 base, 5 bases remained unmatched. In nucleotides, the CDR3 is TGTGCCAGCGGCGGACAGGGATCCTACAATGAGCAGTTCTTC. This encodes CASGGQGSYNEQFF.

This clonotype occurred many times. V usage is TRBV5-6 and J usage is TRBJ2-3, with D possibly matching TRBD2 (5 bases). CDR1 and CDR2 from the germline V gene are SGHDT and YYEEEE. This CDR3 comprises 14 residues. V was cut by 2 bases and J by 1 base, with 8 bases left in between. CDR3 amino acids: CASSLEAGTDTQYF. For the CDR3, the DNA is TGTGCCAGCAGCTTAGAAGCGGGCACAGATACGCAGTATTTT.

The sample holds a few counts of this clonotype. This sequence joins TRBV12-5 and TRBJ2-5; TRBD2 might be the D (7 bases). This CDR3 comprises 15 residues. V lost 5 bases, J lost 7 bases, and 20 bases lay in between. The germline V gene encodes CDR1 LGHNT and CDR2 FRNRAP. The CDR3 region is CASGQGLGGIWTQYF. For the CDR3, the DNA is TGTGCTAGTGGTCAAGGACTAGGGGGAATATGGACCCAGTACTTC. The entire variable domain, with the rest obtained from reference TRBV12-5 and TRBJ2-5, is as follows: DARVTQTPRHKVTEMGQEVTMRCQPILGHNTVFWYRQTMMQGLELLAYFRNRAPLDDSGMPKDRFSAEMPDATLATLKIQPSEPRDSAVYFCASGQGLGGIWTQYFGPGTRLLVL.

This clonotype was recorded many times. The gene calls are TRBV20-1 and TRBJ2-7, with 7 bases identical to TRBD1. Germline V gene data show CDR1 as DFQATT and CDR2 as SNEGSKA (reference sequence). Trimming cost V 3 bases and J 2 bases; bases outside gene matches: 4. The CDR3 consists of 13 residues. CDR3 in amino acids: CSASTGVAYEQYF. DNA for the CDR3: TGCAGTGCTAGCACAGGGGTCGCCTACGAGCAGTACTTC.

V and J are TRBV29-1 and TRBJ2-7; TRBD1 aligns across 10 bases. Germline lookup yields CDR1 SQVTM and CDR2 ANQGSEA. The trim removed 6 bases at V and 3 bases at J, leaving 5 bases unmatched. The length of the CDR3 is 13 residues. CDR3 DNA: TGCAGCGTCCCCGGACAGGGGGGCTACGAGCAGTACTTC. Amino acid sequence: CSVPGQGGYEQYF.

This clonotype has a handful of counts. The V call is TRBV14, the J call TRBJ1-2, with 9 bases that match TRBD1. Trimming removed 9 bases from V and 0 bases from J; junction bases left unmatched: 17. The CDR3 is made up of 18 amino acids. Germline assignment: CDR1 SGHDN and CDR2 FVKESK. CDR3 coding DNA: TGTGCCAGTGCACCGGGACAGGGTGCCCTTCAAGCTAACTATGGCTACACCTTC. It yields the protein CASAPGQGALQANYGYTF.

This clonotype showed up just a few times. The chain joins TRBV9 to TRBJ1-4; 9 positions match TRBD1. Germline V lookup: CDR1 SGDLS, CDR2 YYNGEE. V shed 3 bases, J shed 6 bases, and the junction held 6 bases outside the gene matches. The length of the CDR3 is 15 residues. For the CDR3, the DNA is TGTGCCAGCAGCGCCCGGGACAGGGCCGATGAAAAACTGTTTTTT. It translates to CASSARDRADEKLFF.

This clonotype occurred many times. The chain joins TRBV27 to TRBJ2-7; D is perhaps TRBD2 (5 bases). V shed 3 bases and J shed 3 bases, with 9 bases lying between them. The CDR3 spans 13 residues. Germline lookup yields CDR1 MNHEY and CDR2 SMNVEV (reference sequence). The DNA for the CDR3 is TGTGCCAGCAGTTTCCGGGAATACTACGAGCAGTACTTC. Protein sequence: CASSFREYYEQYF.

This clonotype has a count of ten or more. The rearrangement joins TRBV28 to TRBJ2-5, with a possible D match to TRBD1 (6 bases). V was cut by 5 bases and J by 5 bases, with 18 bases left in between. Germline V gives CDR1 MDHEN, CDR2 SYDVKM. The CDR3 consists of 15 residues. CDR3 protein: CASSARRGMGETQYF. CDR3 bases: TGTGCCAGCAGTGCCCGTAGGGGGATGGGGGAGACCCAGTACTTC. The variable domain in full, completed from reference TRBV28 and TRBJ2-5, reads DVKVTQSSRYLVKRTGEKVFLECVQDMDHENMFWYRQDPGLGLRLIYFSYDVKMKEKGDIPEGYSVSREKKERFSLILESASTNQTSMYLCASSARRGMGETQYFGPGTRLLVL.

This clonotype was observed many times. The V and J genes are TRBV3-1 and TRBJ1-1; D call uncertain. The CDR3 spans 14 residues. The V gene lost 1 base and the J gene lost 2 bases, with 8 bases spanning the gap. Germline V gene sequence: CDR1 LGHDT, CDR2 YNNKEL (reference sequence). This chain's CDR3 is CASSQGGGNTEAFF. The CDR3 DNA follows: TGTGCCAGCAGCCAAGGGGGTGGTAACACTGAAGCTTTCTTT.